Each of the 9 T cell receptor beta chains below was sequenced from the same sample in a study of OX40 agonist ivuxolimab in advanced cancers. The method was immunoSEQ multiplex PCR; TCRdb's version includes in-frame clones alone and lacks a portion of them. The sample has 15,000 to 20,000 clones; over 75% are singletons. This specimen was CD4+ or CD8+ T cells sorted from blood, taken in a trial of the OX40 agonist ivuxolimab. These receptors were collected from an adult with an advanced solid tumor such as melanoma, head and neck, liver or kidney cancer.

In DNA, the CDR3 is TGCGCCAGCAGCCAAGTTAGCGGGGGGGCTTACGAGCAGTACTTC. Translation: CASSQVSGGAYEQYF. The chain joins TRBV4-1 to TRBJ2-7; TRBD2 matches at 11 bases. Germline CDR1 reads MGHRA; CDR2 reads YSYEKL. This CDR3 spans 15 amino acids. V was pared by 1 base and J by 4 bases, with 3 bases of the junction left unmatched.

The V and J genes are TRBV2 and TRBJ1-1, with D perhaps matching TRBD1 (5 bases). CDR1 is SNHLY and CDR2 is FYNNEI in the germline V gene. Trimming shortened V by 6 bases and J by 4 bases, and 18 bases separated the two germline ends. The CDR3 has 15 residues. This CDR3 reads CASRGESHVSTEAFF. The CDR3, as DNA: TGTGCCAGCAGGGGGGAATCACACGTAAGCACTGAAGCTTTCTTT. Full variable domain (outside the CDR3, taken from reference TRBV2 and TRBJ1-1): EPEVTQTPSHQVTQMGQEVILRCVPISNHLYFYWYRQILGQKVEFLVSFYNNEISEKSEIFDDQFSVERPDGSNFTLKIRSTKLEDSAMYFCASRGESHVSTEAFFGQGTRLTVV.

The rearrangement uses TRBV27 and TRBJ2-7; D might be TRBD1 or TRBD2, each matching 5 bases. Germline CDR1 is MNHEY and CDR2 is SMNVEV (reference sequence). This CDR3 contains 13 residues. V was clipped by 0 bases and J by 2 bases, with 5 bases between them. The CDR3 bases are TGTGCCAGCAGTTTATCGGGGGCCTACGAGCAGTACTTC. It yields the protein CASSLSGAYEQYF.

The rearrangement joins TRBV6-5 to TRBJ1-1; unclear D gene. The germline gives CDR1 MNHEY, CDR2 SVGAGI. V gave up 6 bases and J gave up 2 bases, with 13 bases separating them. This CDR3 is built from 14 residues. The CDR3 reads CASSLHPRNTEAFF. DNA for the CDR3: TGTGCCAGCAGCCTCCATCCCAGAAACACTGAAGCTTTCTTT.

V and J are TRBV6-1 and TRBJ2-1, with TRBD1 identical over 9 bases. The V segment lost 4 bases and the J segment 4 bases; nucleotides outside the gene matches: 11. The CDR3 runs to 17 residues. CDR1 is MNHNS, CDR2 SASEGT, per germline. The CDR3 DNA sequence: TGTGCCAGCAGTGCCCAGCCGACAGGGGGGTTGTACAATGAGCAGTTCTTC. Its protein is CASSAQPTGGLYNEQFF.

The chain joins TRBV6-5 to TRBJ2-7; tentative D call: TRBD1 (6 bases). With 4 bases removed from V and 2 bases from J, the gap between germline ends came to 9 bases. The CDR3 is 13 amino acids. The germline V gene encodes CDR1 MNHEY and CDR2 SVGAGI. CDR3 nucleotide sequence: TGTGCCAGCAGTTTAGGACAGACCTACGAGCAGTACTTC. Translating gives CASSLGQTYEQYF.

The chain combines TRBV7-2 with TRBJ1-1, with a possible D match to TRBD1 (5 bases). Trimming cost V 5 bases and J 1 base, with 14 bases left between them. Germline-derived CDR1 and CDR2 are SGHTA and FQGNSA. CDR3 length equals 15 residues. CDR3 sequence reads: CASSPPGGRNTEAFF. CDR3 DNA: TGTGCCAGCAGCCCGCCGGGGGGGAGGAACACTGAAGCTTTCTTT.

The chain uses TRBV9 and TRBJ2-7; 10 positions agree with TRBD1. CDR1 and CDR2 (germline): SGDLS, YYNGEE. CDR3 size: 17 residues. After removal of 0 bases from V and 3 bases from J, the junction contained 9 bases not matched to a gene. CDR3 amino acids: CASSVGGGTGASYEQYF. The CDR3 DNA reads as TGTGCCAGCAGCGTAGGAGGGGGGACAGGGGCAAGCTACGAGCAGTACTTC.

The rearrangement uses TRBV19 and TRBJ2-1; 8 bases map to TRBD2. CDR1 is LNHDA, CDR2 SQIVND, per germline (reference sequence). The CDR3 has 15 amino acids. With 2 bases clipped from V and 9 bases from J, the junction kept 9 bases outside the gene matches. CDR3 coding DNA: TGTGCCAGTAGTATAAGCGGGGGCCCGACAGGTGAGCAGTTCTTC. This translates into CASSISGGPTGEQFF.